This record covers a single T cell receptor beta chain. This CDR3 spans 14 amino acids. Losses at the gene ends were 6 bases for V and 4 bases for J; bases not matched to a gene: 6. Germline V CDR1 and CDR2: MNHEY, SMNVEV (reference sequence). Per the study methods: Amplification from reference gene primers served as the basis for estimated nucleated cell counts. Profiled with immunoSEQ multiplex PCR; TCRdb holds only in-frame clones, not every one. V and J calls and clone size are given by that table; D and trimming were obtained from the DNA. The sample includes some 140,000 clones, around 81% of them seen just once. These data originate in a study of blood T cell repertoires in COVID-19. Turning to the study itself: The samples span acute and convalescent COVID-19 from the United States, Italy and Spain. T cells, B-cell-depleted T cells, or PBMCs provided the cDNA or gDNA that served as material.

The sample comprised peripheral blood. The genes are TRBV27 and TRBJ1-5; 7 nucleotides agree with TRBD1. This clonotype was sampled from an older woman with active or convalescent COVID-19. The CDR3 loop is CASRRDRENQPQHF. In nucleotides, the CDR3 is TGTGCCAGCAGGCGCGACAGGGAGAATCAGCCCCAGCATTTT.